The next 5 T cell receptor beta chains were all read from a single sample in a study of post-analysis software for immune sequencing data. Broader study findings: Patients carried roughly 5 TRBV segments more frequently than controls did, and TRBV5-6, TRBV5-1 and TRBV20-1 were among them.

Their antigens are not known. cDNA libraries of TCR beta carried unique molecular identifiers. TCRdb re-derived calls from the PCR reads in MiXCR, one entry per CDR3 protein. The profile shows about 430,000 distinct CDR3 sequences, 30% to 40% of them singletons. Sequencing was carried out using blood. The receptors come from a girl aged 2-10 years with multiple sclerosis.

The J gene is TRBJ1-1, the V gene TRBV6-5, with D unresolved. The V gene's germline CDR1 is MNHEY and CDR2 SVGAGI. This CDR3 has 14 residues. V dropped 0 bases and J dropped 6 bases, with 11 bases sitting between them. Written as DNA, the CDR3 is TGTGCCAGCAGTTACTCCTTGAGGTCCGCTGAAGCTTTCTTT. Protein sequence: CASSYSLRSAEAFF.

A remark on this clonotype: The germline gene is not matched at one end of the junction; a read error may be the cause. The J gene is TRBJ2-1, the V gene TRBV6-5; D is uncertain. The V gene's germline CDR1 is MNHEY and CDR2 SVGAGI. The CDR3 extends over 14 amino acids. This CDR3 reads CASRRTASGNGQFF. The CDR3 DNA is TGTGCCAGCAGAAGGACCGCCTCGGGCAATGGGCAGTTCTTC.

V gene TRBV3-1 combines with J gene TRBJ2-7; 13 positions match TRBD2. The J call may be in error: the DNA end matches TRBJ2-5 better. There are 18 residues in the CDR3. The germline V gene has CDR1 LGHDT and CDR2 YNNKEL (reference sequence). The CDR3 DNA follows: TGTGCCAGCAGCCAAGTAACTAGCGGGGGGGCTGGGCTGGAGACCCAGTACTTC. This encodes CASSQVTSGGAGLETQYF.

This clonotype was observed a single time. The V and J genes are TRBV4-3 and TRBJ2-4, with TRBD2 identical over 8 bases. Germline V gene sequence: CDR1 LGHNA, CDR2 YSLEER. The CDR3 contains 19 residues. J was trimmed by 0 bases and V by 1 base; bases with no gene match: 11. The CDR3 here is CASSQVLAGQFKAKNIQYF. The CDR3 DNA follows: TGCGCCAGCAGCCAAGTCTTAGCGGGGCAATTCAAAGCCAAAAACATTCAGTACTTC.

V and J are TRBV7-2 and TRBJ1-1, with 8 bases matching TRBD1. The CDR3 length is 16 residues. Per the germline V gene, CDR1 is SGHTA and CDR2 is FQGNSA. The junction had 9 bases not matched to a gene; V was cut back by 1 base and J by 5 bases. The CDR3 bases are TGTGCCAGCAGCTTAGGCCCCCGGGACAGGTCAACTGAAGCTTTCTTT. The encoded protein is CASSLGPRDRSTEAFF.